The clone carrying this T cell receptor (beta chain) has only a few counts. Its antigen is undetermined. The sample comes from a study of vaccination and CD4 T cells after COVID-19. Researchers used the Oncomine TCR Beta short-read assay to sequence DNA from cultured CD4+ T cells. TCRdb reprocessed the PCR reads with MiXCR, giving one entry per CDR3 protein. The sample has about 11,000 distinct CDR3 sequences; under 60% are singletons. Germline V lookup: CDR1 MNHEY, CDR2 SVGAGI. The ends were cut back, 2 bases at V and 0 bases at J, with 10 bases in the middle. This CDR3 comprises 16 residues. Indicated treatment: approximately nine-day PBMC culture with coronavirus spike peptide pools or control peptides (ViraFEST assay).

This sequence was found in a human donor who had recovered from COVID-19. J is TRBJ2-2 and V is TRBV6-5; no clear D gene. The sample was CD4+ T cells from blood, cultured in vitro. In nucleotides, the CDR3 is TGTGCCAGCAGTTACGGATACGTCGCGAACACCGGGGAGCTGTTTTTT. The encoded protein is CASSYGYVANTGELFF.